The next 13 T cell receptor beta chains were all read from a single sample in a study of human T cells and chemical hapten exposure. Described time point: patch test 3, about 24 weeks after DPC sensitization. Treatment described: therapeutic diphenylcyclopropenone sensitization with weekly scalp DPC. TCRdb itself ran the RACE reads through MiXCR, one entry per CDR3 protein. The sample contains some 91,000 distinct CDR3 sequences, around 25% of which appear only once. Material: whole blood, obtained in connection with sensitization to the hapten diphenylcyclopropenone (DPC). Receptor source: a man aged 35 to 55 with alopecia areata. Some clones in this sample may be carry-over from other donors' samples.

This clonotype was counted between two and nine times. The CDR3 bases are TGTGCCAGCAGTTATTTCCCGGCCTTGGACACCGGGGAGCTGTTTTTT. It translates to CASSYFPALDTGELFF. The V gene is TRBV12-3 or TRBV12-4, the J gene TRBJ2-2; unclear D gene. The length of the CDR3 is 16 residues. Trimming shortened V by 4 bases and J by 3 bases, and 15 bases separated the two germline ends.

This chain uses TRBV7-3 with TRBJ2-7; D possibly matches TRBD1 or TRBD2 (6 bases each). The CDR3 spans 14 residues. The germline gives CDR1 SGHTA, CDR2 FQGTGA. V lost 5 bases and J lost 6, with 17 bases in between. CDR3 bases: TGTGCCAGCAGCGGGGGGCCCTCCTCGGGCGAGCAGTACTTC. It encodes CASSGGPSSGEQYF.

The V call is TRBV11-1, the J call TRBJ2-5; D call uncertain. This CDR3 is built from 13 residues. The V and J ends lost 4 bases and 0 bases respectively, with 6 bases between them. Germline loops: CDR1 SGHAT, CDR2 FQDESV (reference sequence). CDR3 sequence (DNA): TGTGCCAGCAGCTCGGATGACCAAGAGACCCAGTACTTC. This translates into CASSSDDQETQYF.

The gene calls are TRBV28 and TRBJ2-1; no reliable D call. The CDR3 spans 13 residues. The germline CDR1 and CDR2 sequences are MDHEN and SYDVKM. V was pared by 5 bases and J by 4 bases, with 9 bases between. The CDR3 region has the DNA TGTGCCAGCAGTGCCCGGATGTACAATGAGCAGTTCTTC. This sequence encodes CASSARMYNEQFF.

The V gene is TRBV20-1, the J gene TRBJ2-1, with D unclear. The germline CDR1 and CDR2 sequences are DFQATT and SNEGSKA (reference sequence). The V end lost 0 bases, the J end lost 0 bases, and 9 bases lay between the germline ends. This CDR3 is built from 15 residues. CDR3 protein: CSARDLLLSYNEQFF. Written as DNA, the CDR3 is TGCAGTGCTAGAGATCTACTGCTCTCCTACAATGAGCAGTTCTTC.

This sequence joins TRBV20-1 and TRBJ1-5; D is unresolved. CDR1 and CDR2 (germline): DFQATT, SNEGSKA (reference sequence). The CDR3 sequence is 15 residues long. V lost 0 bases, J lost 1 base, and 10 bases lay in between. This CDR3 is CSARDTSWSNQPQHF. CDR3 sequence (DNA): TGCAGTGCTAGAGATACGTCTTGGAGCAATCAGCCCCAGCATTTT.

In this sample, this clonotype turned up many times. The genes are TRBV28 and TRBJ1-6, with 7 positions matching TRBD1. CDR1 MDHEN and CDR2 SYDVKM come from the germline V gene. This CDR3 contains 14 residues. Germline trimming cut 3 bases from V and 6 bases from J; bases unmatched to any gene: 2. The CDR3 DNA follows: TGTGCCAGCAGTTTTGGACAGGCTAATTCACCCCTCCACTTT. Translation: CASSFGQANSPLHF.

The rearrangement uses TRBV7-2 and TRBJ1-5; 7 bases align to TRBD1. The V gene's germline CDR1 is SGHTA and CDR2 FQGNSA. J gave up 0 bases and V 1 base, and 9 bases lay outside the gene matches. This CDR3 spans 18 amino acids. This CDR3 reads CASSLGDSDLYSNQPQHF. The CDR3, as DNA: TGTGCCAGCAGCTTAGGGGACAGCGACCTATATAGCAATCAGCCCCAGCATTTT.

CDR3 nucleotide sequence: TGTGCCAGCAGTCGACAGGGGGCTGAATACAATGAGCAGTTCTTC. It is translated as CASSRQGAEYNEQFF. The chain joins TRBV7-2 to TRBJ2-1; 10 bases line up with TRBD1. Trimming at V came to 6 bases and at J to 4 bases, leaving 6 bases not matched to a gene. The CDR3 has 15 amino acids. CDR1 and CDR2 from the germline V gene are SGHTA and FQGNSA.

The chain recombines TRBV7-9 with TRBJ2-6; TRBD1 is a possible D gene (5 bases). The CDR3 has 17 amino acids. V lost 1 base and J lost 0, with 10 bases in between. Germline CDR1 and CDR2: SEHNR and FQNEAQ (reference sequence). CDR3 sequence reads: CASSLGDSYSGANVLTF. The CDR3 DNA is TGTGCCAGCAGCTTAGGAGACAGCTACTCTGGGGCCAACGTCCTGACTTTC.

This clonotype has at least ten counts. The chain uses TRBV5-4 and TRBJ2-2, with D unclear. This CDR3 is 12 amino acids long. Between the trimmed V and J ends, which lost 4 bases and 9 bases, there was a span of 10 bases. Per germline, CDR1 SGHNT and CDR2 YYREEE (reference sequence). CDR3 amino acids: CASSNLDRELFF. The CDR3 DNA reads TGTGCCAGCAGCAATCTAGATCGGGAGCTGTTTTTT.

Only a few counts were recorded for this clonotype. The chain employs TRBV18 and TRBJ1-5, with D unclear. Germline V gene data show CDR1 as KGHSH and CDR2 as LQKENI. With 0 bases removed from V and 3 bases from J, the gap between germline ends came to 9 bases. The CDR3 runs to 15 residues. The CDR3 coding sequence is TGTGCCAGCTCACCACCTAACAGAGTCAATCAGCCCCAGCATTTT. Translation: CASSPPNRVNQPQHF.

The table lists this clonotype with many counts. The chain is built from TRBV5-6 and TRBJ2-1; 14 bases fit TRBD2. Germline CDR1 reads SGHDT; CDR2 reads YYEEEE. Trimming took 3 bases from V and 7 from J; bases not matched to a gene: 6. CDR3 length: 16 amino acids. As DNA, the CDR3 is TGTGCCAGCAGCTCGGGACTAGCGGGAGTGTCTAATGAGCAGTTCTTC. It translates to CASSSGLAGVSNEQFF.